The 9 T cell receptor beta chains presented below share a single source sample, sequenced in a study of OX40 agonist ivuxolimab in advanced cancers. Here immunoSEQ multiplex PCR was the method, and the copy in TCRdb shows in-frame clones only, minus some. The data contain approximately 26,000 clones, around 82% of them singletons. The material sequenced was CD4+ or CD8+ T cells sorted from blood, taken in a trial of the OX40 agonist ivuxolimab. These receptors originate from an adult with an advanced solid tumor such as melanoma, head and neck, liver or kidney cancer.

This clone was seen just once. This same CDR3 is encoded by further DNA sequences in the sample. CDR3 nucleotides: TGTGCCAGCAGCCCTCCGGACAGGGCTATATATGGCTACACCTTC. Encoded protein: CASSPPDRAIYGYTF. The chain has TRBV7-9 and TRBJ1-2; the match to TRBD1 covers 8 bases. CDR1 and CDR2 (germline): SEHNR, FQNEAQ (reference sequence). CDR3 length: 15 residues. V shed 5 bases and J 5 bases; nucleotides not matched to a gene: 10. Complete variable domain (other parts from reference TRBV7-9 and TRBJ1-2): DTGVSQNPRHKITKRGQNVTFRCDPISEHNRLYWYRQTLGQGPEFLTYFQNEAQLEKSRLLSDRFSAERPKGSFSTLEIQRTEQGDSAMYLCASSPPDRAIYGYTFGSGTRLTVV.

This clone was seen only a few times. This chain links TRBV6-5 with TRBJ2-7; TRBD2 agrees at 9 bases. The J segment lost 0 bases and the V segment lost 4 bases, leaving 7 bases of the junction unmatched. This CDR3 region has 16 residues. From germline, CDR1 is MNHEY and CDR2 SVGAGI. Here the CDR3 DNA reads TGTGCCAGCAGTTTAGGCGCTAGCGGGGACTCCTACGAGCAGTACTTC. Protein product: CASSLGASGDSYEQYF.

The chain has TRBV11-2 and TRBJ1-5; D is ambiguous. CDR1 and CDR2 from the germline V gene are SGHAT and FQNNGV. The CDR3 covers 15 residues. The V end lost 5 bases, the J end lost 1 base, and 12 bases lay between the germline ends. CDR3 nucleotide sequence: TGTGCCAGCAGCACCAGCCCAGCAAGCAATCAGCCCCAGCATTTT. Protein: CASSTSPASNQPQHF.

This chain joins TRBV7-9 and TRBJ1-1; 9 bases are a match to TRBD1. The CDR3 is 15 amino acids. CDR1 is SEHNR, CDR2 FQNEAQ, per germline (reference sequence). V trimming: 4 bases; J trimming: 5 bases; junction bases outside the gene matches: 8. CDR3 region: CASSSKQGAETEAFF. As DNA, the CDR3 is TGTGCCAGCAGCTCCAAACAGGGGGCCGAGACTGAAGCTTTCTTT.

V usage is TRBV25-1 and J usage is TRBJ1-2; TRBD1 is a possible D gene (5 bases). This CDR3 has 17 amino acids. CDR1 MGHDK and CDR2 SYGVNS come from the germline V gene. V lost 3 bases and J 5 bases, leaving 22 bases between the germline ends. The CDR3 DNA reads TGTGCCAGCAGTGAGCGTGAGAGGGGAAGTTATGGGTATGGCTACACCTTC. As protein: CASSERERGSYGYGYTF.

The chain employs TRBV2 and TRBJ2-7; tentative D call: TRBD1 (6 bases). The germline V gene has CDR1 SNHLY and CDR2 FYNNEI. V was clipped by 3 bases and J by 3 bases, with 12 bases between them. CDR3 length equals 14 residues. CDR3 amino acids: CASSDNPDSYEQYF. The CDR3 bases are TGTGCCAGCAGTGATAATCCGGACAGCTACGAGCAGTACTTC.

The rearrangement links TRBV7-2 to TRBJ1-6, with D possibly matching TRBD1 (5 bases). Trimming removed 5 bases at V and 7 bases at J, with 18 bases between. The CDR3 covers 16 residues. The V gene's germline CDR1 is SGHTA and CDR2 FQGNSA. The CDR3 reads CASSQATRDPNSPLHF. The CDR3 DNA is TGTGCCAGCAGCCAAGCGACGAGGGACCCAAATTCACCCCTCCACTTT.

This rearrangement joins TRBV11-2 to TRBJ2-1; TRBD2 agrees at 12 bases. The CDR3 is made up of 16 amino acids. Per the germline V gene, CDR1 is SGHAT and CDR2 is FQNNGV. Trimming took 3 bases from V and 8 from J; bases not matched to a gene: 8. CDR3 protein: CASSFAASGGVDEQFF. As DNA, the CDR3 is TGTGCCAGCAGCTTTGCAGCTAGCGGGGGGGTTGATGAGCAGTTCTTC.

The chain joins TRBV2 to TRBJ2-7; no clear D. Deletions cut 3 bases from V and 0 bases from J, with 9 bases between. The CDR3 extends over 14 amino acids. In germline, CDR1 is SNHLY, CDR2 FYNNEI. The CDR3, as DNA: TGTGCCAGCAGTGAGCCTCTTGGCTCCTACGAGCAGTACTTC. Its protein product is CASSEPLGSYEQYF.